This entry lists 22 T cell receptor beta chains sequenced from one sample in a study of T cell changes during pregnancy in multiple sclerosis. Clones were read by immunoSEQ multiplex PCR, and TCRdb kept only the in-frame ones, dropping some. Among about 80,000 clones listed, approximately 94% were seen once. This sample comprised peripheral blood, obtained after pregnancy. Receptors originate from a female donor in good health, enrolled as a control in a pregnancy study.

The chain recombines TRBV2 with TRBJ1-5; D remains unclear. Germline-derived CDR1 and CDR2 are SNHLY and FYNNEI. The CDR3 sequence is 15 residues long. Trimming stripped 7 bases from V and 0 bases from J, with 13 bases between. CDR3 in DNA: TGTGCCAGCACTAGGTCGACGGATAGCAATCAGCCCCAGCATTTT. It codes for CASTRSTDSNQPQHF.

The V gene is TRBV11-2, the J gene TRBJ2-5; tentative D call: TRBD1 (5 bases). The V end lost 4 bases, the J end lost 0 bases, and 9 bases lay between the germline ends. Germline V lookup: CDR1 SGHAT, CDR2 FQNNGV. The CDR3 covers 14 residues. Here the CDR3 reads CASSSRQYQETQYF. In DNA, the CDR3 is TGTGCCAGCAGCTCCCGACAGTACCAAGAGACCCAGTACTTC.

The chain recombines TRBV28 with TRBJ1-1; D is undetermined. This CDR3 has 14 amino acids. Trimming pared 2 bases from V and 3 bases from J, leaving 10 bases between. The germline V gene has CDR1 MDHEN and CDR2 SYDVKM. CDR3 coding DNA: TGTGCCAGCAGTTTAGGCAGGCTTGACACTGAAGCTTTCTTT. It translates to CASSLGRLDTEAFF. Drawing the rest from reference TRBV28 and TRBJ1-1, the complete variable domain is DVKVTQSSRYLVKRTGEKVFLECVQDMDHENMFWYRQDPGLGLRLIYFSYDVKMKEKGDIPEGYSVSREKKERFSLILESASTNQTSMYLCASSLGRLDTEAFFGQGTRLTVV.

The rearrangement joins TRBV9 to TRBJ2-1, with 7 bases aligning to TRBD2. V lost 3 bases, J lost 0 bases, and 3 bases stayed unmatched. CDR3 length equals 15 residues. Germline V CDR1 and CDR2: SGDLS, YYNGEE. The CDR3 nucleotides are TGTGCCAGCAGCGGGGGGGAGGGCTCCTACAATGAGCAGTTCTTC. Protein: CASSGGEGSYNEQFF.

This chain connects TRBV14 to TRBJ1-3; 10 nucleotides align to TRBD1. Looked up from germline, CDR1 is SGHDN and CDR2 is FVKESK. The CDR3 is 17 amino acids. The trim removed 10 bases at V and 1 base at J, leaving 13 bases unmatched. CDR3 protein: CATSTGGSLRSGNTIYF. The CDR3 nucleotides read TGTGCCACCTCGACAGGGGGCAGTTTGAGATCTGGAAACACCATATATTTT. Full variable domain (outside the CDR3, taken from reference TRBV14 and TRBJ1-3): EAGVTQFPSHSVIEKGQTVTLRCDPISGHDNLYWYRRVMGKEIKFLLHFVKESKQDESGMPNNRFLAERTGGTYSTLKVQPAELEDSGVYFCATSTGGSLRSGNTIYFGEGSWLTVV.

V usage is TRBV11-2 and J usage is TRBJ2-4; 9 bases are a match to TRBD2. Germline CDR1 and CDR2: SGHAT and FQNNGV. Trimming cost V 0 bases and J 8 bases; bases outside gene matches: 5. The CDR3 spans 15 residues. The CDR3, as DNA: TGTGCCAGCAGCTTAGAAGGGACTAGCTTTGACATTCAGTACTTC. As protein: CASSLEGTSFDIQYF.

The genes are TRBV5-1 and TRBJ2-5; no definite D call. The CDR3 spans 10 residues. Germline values: CDR1 SGHRS, CDR2 YFSETQ. V gave up 7 bases and J gave up 5 bases, with 6 bases separating them. CDR3 region: CASFGETQYF. CDR3 nucleotide sequence: TGCGCCAGCTTCGGGGAGACCCAGTACTTC.

This chain connects TRBV7-8 to TRBJ1-6; 7 bases match TRBD1. V was clipped by 3 bases and J by 6 bases; unmatched bases: 2. The CDR3 loop spans 14 amino acids. The germline CDR1 and CDR2 sequences are SGHVS and FQNEAQ. The CDR3 region is CASSFDRANSPLHF. For the CDR3, the DNA is TGTGCCAGCAGCTTCGACAGGGCTAATTCACCCCTCCACTTT.

The chain combines TRBV6-5 with TRBJ2-7; 7 bases agree with TRBD2. The CDR3 runs 15 residues. Losses at the gene ends were 0 bases for V and 5 bases for J; bases not matched to a gene: 7. Germline V gene lookup returns CDR1 MNHEY and CDR2 SVGAGI. The CDR3 nucleotides read TGTGCCAGCAGTTACTCACCGGGAGGTCATAACGAGCAGTACTTC. The encoded protein is CASSYSPGGHNEQYF.

The CDR3 region is CASSLTAGAQYNEQFF. DNA of the CDR3: TGTGCCAGCAGCTTAACTGCTGGGGCGCAGTACAATGAGCAGTTCTTC. The genes are TRBV7-3 and TRBJ2-1; maybe TRBD1 (5 bases). The V gene lost 0 bases and the J gene lost 4 bases, with 13 bases spanning the gap. Per the germline V gene, CDR1 is SGHTA and CDR2 is FQGTGA. CDR3 length: 16 amino acids.

V and J are TRBV29-1 and TRBJ2-7; 11 bases map to TRBD2. Trimming removed 4 bases from V and 1 base from J; junction bases left unmatched: 6. The CDR3 is made up of 15 amino acids. Germline loops: CDR1 SQVTM, CDR2 ANQGSEA. CDR3 nucleotides: TGCAGCGTTGTCCGAACTAGCGGGGGATCCTACGAGCAGTACTTC. Protein: CSVVRTSGGSYEQYF.

Notes on this clone: Other DNA sequences of this sample code for an identical CDR3. V usage is TRBV19 and J usage is TRBJ1-2, with TRBD1 matching over 7 bases. Germline values: CDR1 LNHDA, CDR2 SQIVND (reference sequence). With V trimmed by 3 bases and J by 8 bases, 3 bases remained unmatched. This CDR3 contains 12 residues. The CDR3 region is CASSIAGGGYTF. The CDR3 DNA reads as TGTGCCAGTAGTATCGCAGGGGGAGGCTACACCTTC.

This chain uses TRBV13 with TRBJ1-5, with D perhaps TRBD1 (5 bases). Germline CDR1 PRHDT, CDR2 FYEKMQ (reference sequence). V lost 5 bases to trimming and J lost 4 bases, with 21 bases between them. The CDR3 covers 17 residues. The CDR3 loop reads CASSARSHTGPNQPQHF. CDR3 sequence (DNA): TGTGCCAGCAGCGCCCGCAGCCATACAGGACCAAATCAGCCCCAGCATTTT.

The V call is TRBV10-1, the J call TRBJ1-1; D gene unclear. The V gene lost 0 bases and the J gene lost 5 bases, with 7 bases spanning the gap. This CDR3 spans 13 amino acids. Per germline, CDR1 WNHNN and CDR2 SYGVQD (reference sequence). CDR3 bases: TGCGCCAGCAGTGAGTCCTCGGGTACTGAAGCTTTCTTT. Its translation: CASSESSGTEAFF.

The chain employs TRBV2 and TRBJ1-6; D is perhaps TRBD1 (6 bases). Germline CDR1 SNHLY, CDR2 FYNNEI. The CDR3 has 14 residues. Trimming stripped 4 bases from V and 13 bases from J, with 17 bases between. The CDR3 reads CASSVGGPGVPLHF. CDR3 DNA: TGTGCCAGCAGTGTGGGGGGGCCCGGGGTTCCCCTCCACTTT. The full variable domain, its missing parts supplied by reference TRBV2 and TRBJ1-6, is EPEVTQTPSHQVTQMGQEVILRCVPISNHLYFYWYRQILGQKVEFLVSFYNNEISEKSEIFDDQFSVERPDGSNFTLKIRSTKLEDSAMYFCASSVGGPGVPLHFGNGTRLTVT.

The V call is TRBV4-1, the J call TRBJ2-2; TRBD1 aligns across 9 bases. In germline, CDR1 is MGHRA, CDR2 YSYEKL. V lost 4 bases, J lost 7 bases, and 10 bases stayed unmatched. The CDR3 length is 16 residues. CDR3 loop: CASSLTRDRVYGELFF. The CDR3 coding sequence is TGCGCCAGCAGCCTCACCCGGGACAGGGTATACGGGGAGCTGTTTTTT.

This clone was recorded many times. The chain recombines TRBV7-2 with TRBJ2-3; D gene ambiguous. CDR1 and CDR2 from the germline V gene are SGHTA and FQGNSA. The CDR3 spans 12 residues. Trimming pared 10 bases from V and 2 bases from J, leaving 10 bases between. The CDR3 region is CAIQTNTDTQYF. CDR3 coding DNA: TGTGCCATACAGACAAACACAGATACGCAGTATTTT.

The V gene is TRBV7-9, the J gene TRBJ2-2, with 7 positions matching TRBD1. J lost 9 bases, V lost 5 bases, and 15 bases had no gene match. The CDR3 totals 16 residues. Germline lookup yields CDR1 SEHNR and CDR2 FQNEAQ (reference sequence). The CDR3 DNA follows: TGTGCCAGCAGCCCCCGAACAGGGGATGCTAGTCGGGAGCTGTTTTTT. Its translation: CASSPRTGDASRELFF. Full variable domain (missing parts from reference TRBV7-9 and TRBJ2-2): DTGVSQNPRHKITKRGQNVTFRCDPISEHNRLYWYRQTLGQGPEFLTYFQNEAQLEKSRLLSDRFSAERPKGSFSTLEIQRTEQGDSAMYLCASSPRTGDASRELFFGEGSRLTVL.

The rearrangement uses TRBV19 and TRBJ2-7; D is uncertain. Germline-derived CDR1 and CDR2 are LNHDA and SQIVND (reference sequence). This CDR3 spans 12 amino acids. Trimming left V 3 bases short and J 5 bases short, with 8 bases between. The DNA for the CDR3 is TGTGCCAGTAGTATTTACGCAGACGAGCAGTACTTC. Translated: CASSIYADEQYF.

This chain uses TRBV19 with TRBJ2-1, with TRBD2 identical over 9 bases. Germline V gene lookup returns CDR1 LNHDA and CDR2 SQIVND (reference sequence). Trimming took 3 bases from V and 8 from J; bases not matched to a gene: 8. There are 15 residues in the CDR3. DNA of the CDR3: TGTGCCAGTAGTATTGGACTAGCGCAAGCACATGAGCAGTTCTTC. Translation gives CASSIGLAQAHEQFF.

This clone was seen a few times. The V and J genes are TRBV10-3 and TRBJ2-5; TRBD2 matches at 14 bases. Unmatched junction bases numbered 7, after V lost 8 bases and J lost 5 bases. CDR3 size: 15 residues. Germline CDR1 reads ENHRY; CDR2 reads SYGVKD. The CDR3 loop reads CAIGTSGGPGETQYF. The CDR3 DNA reads TGTGCCATCGGGACTAGCGGGGGCCCAGGGGAGACCCAGTACTTC.

V is TRBV19 and J is TRBJ1-1; D gene uncertain. The germline V gene has CDR1 LNHDA and CDR2 SQIVND (reference sequence). The CDR3 has 14 residues. Deletions cut 5 bases from V and 0 bases from J, with 10 bases between. This chain's CDR3 is CASSAYTVNTEAFF. The CDR3 DNA sequence: TGTGCCAGTAGTGCCTATACAGTGAACACTGAAGCTTTCTTT.